The 32 T cell receptor beta chains below all came from one sample that was sequenced in a study of human T cells and chemical hapten exposure. TCRdb processed the RACE reads anew with MiXCR; each CDR3 protein has one entry. This table has under 200,000 distinct CDR3 sequences, roughly 15% appearing once. Time point given: patch test 1, 2 weeks after DPC sensitization. Stated treatment: therapeutic diphenylcyclopropenone sensitization with weekly scalp DPC. This sample comprised whole blood, obtained in connection with sensitization to the hapten diphenylcyclopropenone (DPC). These TCRs come from a woman younger than 45 with alopecia areata. Some clones in this sample may be carry-over from other donors' samples.

The rearrangement links TRBV7-6 to TRBJ2-2, with D perhaps being TRBD1 or TRBD2 (5 bases each). The germline V gene encodes CDR1 SGHVS and CDR2 FNYEAQ. The V end lost 2 bases, the J end lost 3 bases, and 16 bases lay between the germline ends. The CDR3 loop spans 17 amino acids. The CDR3 region has the DNA TGTGCCAGCAGCTTAAATGCTGGGACCGTTGACACCGGGGAGCTGTTTTTT. The encoded protein is CASSLNAGTVDTGELFF.

This clonotype was seen a few times. The CDR3 loop is CASSSGPSSGNTIYF. CDR3 nucleotide sequence: TGTGCCAGCAGCTCCGGGCCGAGCTCTGGAAACACCATATATTTT. J is TRBJ1-3 and V is TRBV7-2; D is undetermined. V shed 4 bases and J shed 0 bases, with 10 bases lying between them. Germline V gene lookup returns CDR1 SGHTA and CDR2 FQGNSA. The CDR3 covers 15 residues.

There are many counts of this clonotype. The V call is TRBV3-1, the J call TRBJ2-1, with 11 bases lining up with TRBD2. J gave up 6 bases and V 1 base, and 2 bases lay outside the gene matches. CDR1 and CDR2 (germline): LGHDT, YNNKEL (reference sequence). This CDR3 is built from 15 residues. CDR3 nucleotides: TGTGCCAGCAGCCAAGGACTAGCGGGATCCAATGAGCAGTTCTTC. Translating it yields CASSQGLAGSNEQFF.

The rearrangement uses TRBV9 and TRBJ2-3; D unresolved. The V gene lost 2 bases and the J gene lost 6 bases, with 7 bases spanning the gap. The CDR3 runs to 12 residues. In germline, CDR1 is SGDLS, CDR2 YYNGEE. Here the CDR3 DNA reads TGTGCCAGCAGCGTCGTCGGGGATACGCAGTATTTT. Translation gives CASSVVGDTQYF.

The chain is built from TRBV7-9 and TRBJ1-2; D is uncertain. Trimming cost V 2 bases and J 6 bases, with 19 bases left between them. The germline V gene has CDR1 SEHNR and CDR2 FQNEAQ (reference sequence). The CDR3 spans 16 residues. CDR3 sequence (DNA): TGTGCCAGCAGCTTACGCCCGGAGAGGGCGCTTAATGGCTACACCTTC. Protein: CASSLRPERALNGYTF. Filled out from reference TRBV7-9 and TRBJ1-2, the complete variable domain reads DTGVSQNPRHKITKRGQNVTFRCDPISEHNRLYWYRQTLGQGPEFLTYFQNEAQLEKSRLLSDRFSAERPKGSFSTLEIQRTEQGDSAMYLCASSLRPERALNGYTFGSGTRLTVV.

This clonotype was recorded many times. Its ends do not fully match the called genes, so a read error is possible. V is TRBV7-2 and J is TRBJ2-7, with TRBD2 matching over 9 bases. There are 12 residues in the CDR3. Germline V lookup: CDR1 SGHTA, CDR2 FQGNSA. The CDR3 reads CASSLISGSPQW. The DNA for the CDR3 is TGTGCCAGCAGCTTAATTAGCGGGAGTCCCCAGTGG.

This sequence joins TRBV28 and TRBJ1-2, with D tentatively TRBD1 (5 bases). Trimming left V 5 bases short and J 7 bases short, with 11 bases between. The CDR3 runs to 12 residues. The V gene's germline CDR1 is MDHEN and CDR2 SYDVKM. The CDR3 loop is CASSPRGVGYTF. In nucleotides, the CDR3 is TGTGCCAGCAGTCCGAGGGGTGTTGGCTACACCTTC.

The V and J genes are TRBV13 and TRBJ2-3, with D perhaps matching TRBD2 (5 bases). Germline-derived CDR1 and CDR2 are PRHDT and FYEKMQ (reference sequence). V lost 4 bases, J lost 4 bases, and 12 bases lay in between. This CDR3 is 14 amino acids long. DNA for the CDR3: TGTGCCAGCAGCTCGGCTAGCTGGTCAGATACGCAGTATTTT. Protein sequence: CASSSASWSDTQYF.

This clonotype was counted at least ten times. The chain couples TRBV6-5 to TRBJ2-1; 9 bases are shared with TRBD2. The J segment lost 9 bases and the V segment lost 4 bases, leaving 10 bases of the junction unmatched. The germline CDR1 and CDR2 sequences are MNHEY and SVGAGI. The CDR3 contains 15 residues. The CDR3 nucleotides read TGTGCCAGCAGTTCGAGTAGCGGGAGATTTGGTGAGCAGTTCTTC. Translating gives CASSSSSGRFGEQFF.

The chain is built from TRBV21-1 and TRBJ2-7; the table's D call, TRBD2, has no DNA check behind it. TRBV21-1 is described as a pseudogene. The CDR3 loop spans 15 amino acids. The CDR3 bases are TGTGCCAGCAGCCACGCCACTAGCGGGGGGAACGAGCAGTACTTC. Its translation: CASSHATSGGNEQYF.

The V and J genes are TRBV28 and TRBJ2-7, with 7 bases lining up with TRBD2. Germline CDR1 MDHEN, CDR2 SYDVKM. The CDR3 length is 15 residues. Germline trimming cut 4 bases from V and 8 bases from J; bases unmatched to any gene: 14. CDR3 region: CASSYQRGVGYKQYF. CDR3 nucleotide sequence: TGTGCCAGCAGTTATCAACGGGGGGTCGGGTACAAGCAGTACTTC.

The DNA of the CDR3 is TGTGCCAGCAGACTGTCGGGAGGTGGATCAGATACGCAGTATTTT. It is translated as CASRLSGGGSDTQYF. This sequence joins TRBV6-2 or TRBV6-3 and TRBJ2-3; 7 nucleotides line up with TRBD2. The CDR3 is made up of 15 amino acids. Germline V CDR1 and CDR2: MNHEY, SVGEGT. V dropped 6 bases and J dropped 4; count of bases not matched to a gene: 10.

This clonotype has a count of ten or more. The J gene is TRBJ2-5, the V gene TRBV7-2, with D unresolved. The CDR3 runs 14 residues. Looked up from germline, CDR1 is SGHTA and CDR2 is FQGNSA. V was clipped by 2 bases and J by 5 bases, with 12 bases between them. The CDR3 loop reads CASSLTHLWETQYF. The CDR3 DNA follows: TGTGCCAGCAGCTTAACACACCTCTGGGAGACCCAGTACTTC. Using reference TRBV7-2 and TRBJ2-5 for the parts outside the CDR3, the full variable domain is GAGVSQSPSNKVTEKGKDVELRCDPISGHTALYWYRQSLGQGLEFLIYFQGNSAPDKSGLPSDRFSAERTGGSVSTLTIQRTQQEDSAVYLCASSLTHLWETQYFGPGTRLLVL.

The V call is TRBV20-1, the J call TRBJ2-1; TRBD1 might be the D (5 bases). In germline, CDR1 is DFQATT, CDR2 SNEGSKA (reference sequence). CDR3 length: 14 amino acids. The V end lost 5 bases, the J end lost 4 bases, and 15 bases lay between the germline ends. The CDR3 bases are TGCAGTGCTCCCCAATTTGACAGTTACAATGAGCAGTTCTTC. Translated: CSAPQFDSYNEQFF.

The chain carries TRBV6-1 and TRBJ2-7; the match to TRBD1 covers 8 bases. This CDR3 is 14 amino acids long. V was clipped by 2 bases and J by 1 base; unmatched bases: 1. In germline, CDR1 is MNHNS, CDR2 SASEGT. The CDR3 coding sequence is TGTGCCAGCAGTGAATACAGGGGGTCCTACGAGCAGTACTTC. This encodes CASSEYRGSYEQYF.

This sequence joins TRBV28 and TRBJ2-3, with a possible D match to TRBD2 (6 bases). This CDR3 is built from 15 residues. Trimming removed 1 base from V and 4 bases from J, with 12 bases in between. The V gene's germline CDR1 is MDHEN and CDR2 SYDVKM. This chain's CDR3 is CASSLSGGVSDTQYF. Here the CDR3 DNA reads TGTGCCAGCAGTTTATCCGGGGGAGTCTCAGATACGCAGTATTTT.

The table lists this clonotype with a few counts. The chain joins TRBV6-6 to TRBJ2-5, with a tentative D call TRBD1 (5 bases). Deletions cut 8 bases from V and 1 base from J, with 8 bases between. The germline V gene encodes CDR1 MNHNY and CDR2 SVGAGI (reference sequence). This CDR3 is built from 12 residues. The CDR3 DNA follows: TGTGCCAGCGGGGCAGTCCAAGAGACCCAGTACTTC. Amino acids: CASGAVQETQYF.

This clonotype was observed at least ten times. The J gene is TRBJ2-1, the V gene TRBV7-2; 11 bases map to TRBD2. Germline V gives CDR1 SGHTA, CDR2 FQGNSA. The CDR3 runs 15 residues. The V gene end was trimmed by 4 bases and the J gene end by 8 bases; junction bases not matched to a gene: 7. Written as DNA, the CDR3 is TGTGCCAGCAGCTCCCGCAATAGCGGGAGGGATGAGCAGTTCTTC. Protein: CASSSRNSGRDEQFF.

This clonotype appeared many times. The chain uses TRBV7-6 and TRBJ2-7; 7 bases fit TRBD1. The germline V gene has CDR1 SGHVS and CDR2 FNYEAQ. The V gene end was trimmed by 5 bases and the J gene end by 0 bases; junction bases not matched to a gene: 16. This CDR3 region has 18 residues. CDR3 amino acids: CASSPRTGKGASSYEQYF. The CDR3 bases are TGTGCCAGCAGCCCTAGGACCGGAAAGGGGGCCAGCTCCTACGAGCAGTACTTC.

V gene TRBV3-1 combines with J gene TRBJ1-6; D gene uncertain. Per germline, CDR1 LGHDT and CDR2 YNNKEL (reference sequence). CDR3 size: 15 residues. Trimming took 4 bases from V and 0 from J, leaving 7 bases between them. Here the CDR3 reads CASSLQSSYNSPLHF. DNA of the CDR3: TGTGCCAGCAGCCTACAAAGCTCCTATAATTCACCCCTCCACTTT.

This clonotype showed up just a few times. The gene calls are TRBV28 and TRBJ1-5; D unresolved. The CDR3 totals 12 residues. Germline lookup yields CDR1 MDHEN and CDR2 SYDVKM. Trimming took 5 bases from V and 7 from J, leaving 9 bases between them. This chain's CDR3 is CASSPPMQPQHF. CDR3 DNA: TGTGCCAGCAGTCCCCCGATGCAGCCCCAGCATTTT.

This clonotype came up a few times. The V call is TRBV20-1, the J call TRBJ2-4; no reliable D call. Germline CDR1 DFQATT, CDR2 SNEGSKA (reference sequence). This CDR3 is 13 amino acids long. V was cut by 3 bases and J by 0 bases, with 6 bases left in between. The CDR3, as DNA: TGCAGTGCTAGCCGTTTAGCCAAAAACATTCAGTACTTC. The encoded protein is CSASRLAKNIQYF.

There are many counts of this clonotype. V and J are TRBV18 and TRBJ1-1; no definite D call. Germline loops: CDR1 KGHSH, CDR2 LQKENI. This CDR3 has 13 residues. V shed 0 bases and J shed 4 bases, with 6 bases lying between them. The CDR3 protein is CASSPPYGTEAFF. The CDR3 bases are TGTGCCAGCTCACCACCGTACGGCACTGAAGCTTTCTTT.

This clonotype was counted between two and nine times. The chain recombines TRBV12-3 or TRBV12-4 with TRBJ2-2; 9 bases map to TRBD1. V lost 5 bases and J lost 6; bases outside the gene matches: 7. CDR3 length: 15 residues. CDR3 amino acids: CASSPGQGRPGELFF. CDR3 DNA: TGTGCCAGCAGTCCCGGACAGGGGAGGCCCGGGGAGCTGTTTTTT.

This clonotype was counted between two and nine times. J is TRBJ1-1 and V is TRBV7-9, with 8 bases matching TRBD1. The length of the CDR3 is 16 residues. Trimming at V came to 5 bases and at J to 1 base, leaving 9 bases not matched to a gene. Germline CDR1 is SEHNR and CDR2 is FQNEAQ (reference sequence). CDR3 bases: TGTGCCAGCAGCCCCCGGGACACAGGGGGGAACACTGAAGCTTTCTTT. Translated: CASSPRDTGGNTEAFF. The full variable domain, completed using reference TRBV7-9 and TRBJ1-1, is DTGVSQNPRHKITKRGQNVTFRCDPISEHNRLYWYRQTLGQGPEFLTYFQNEAQLEKSRLLSDRFSAERPKGSFSTLEIQRTEQGDSAMYLCASSPRDTGGNTEAFFGQGTRLTVV.

This clonotype was observed a handful of times. J is TRBJ2-1 and V is TRBV20-1; TRBD1 aligns across 7 bases. After removal of 4 bases from V and 6 bases from J, the junction contained 12 bases not matched to a gene. Germline V CDR1 and CDR2: DFQATT, SNEGSKA (reference sequence). There are 15 residues in the CDR3. The CDR3 protein is CSATRGTPFGNEQFF. CDR3 bases: TGCAGTGCTACCAGGGGGACACCGTTCGGCAATGAGCAGTTCTTC.

The J gene is TRBJ2-5, the V gene TRBV5-1, with D perhaps being TRBD1 or TRBD2 (5 bases each). The ends were cut back, 3 bases at V and 3 bases at J, with 15 bases in the middle. CDR1 and CDR2 from the germline V gene are SGHRS and YFSETQ. The CDR3 runs to 15 residues. The CDR3 DNA follows: TGCGCCAGCAGCTCGTCCGGGACGTTCGAAGAGACCCAGTACTTC. The encoded protein is CASSSSGTFEETQYF.

This chain uses TRBV5-4 with TRBJ2-5; D is possibly TRBD2 (5 bases). The CDR3 has 13 amino acids. V lost 4 bases and J 5 bases, leaving 12 bases between the germline ends. Looked up from germline, CDR1 is SGHNT and CDR2 is YYREEE (reference sequence). The CDR3 sequence is CASSATSPETQYF. In DNA form, the CDR3 reads TGTGCCAGCAGCGCCACTAGTCCTGAGACCCAGTACTTC.

This chain uses TRBV3-1 with TRBJ1-6; tentatively, D is TRBD1 (6 bases). The CDR3 is 15 amino acids. Germline loops: CDR1 LGHDT, CDR2 YNNKEL (reference sequence). V was trimmed by 1 base and J by 8 bases, leaving 12 bases between them. The CDR3 DNA reads TGTGCCAGCAGCCAAGCCCAGGGGATGGATTCACCCCTCCACTTT. This encodes CASSQAQGMDSPLHF.

This clonotype has just a few counts. This sequence joins TRBV9 and TRBJ2-3, with TRBD1 as a possible D gene (6 bases). The ends were cut back, 2 bases at V and 4 bases at J, with 14 bases in the middle. Germline lookup yields CDR1 SGDLS and CDR2 YYNGEE. This CDR3 contains 15 residues. This chain's CDR3 is CASSVQGYRPDTQYF. CDR3 nucleotides: TGTGCCAGCAGCGTCCAGGGGTATCGTCCAGATACGCAGTATTTT.

This chain uses TRBV20-1 with TRBJ2-5; TRBD2 matches 11 bases. CDR1 and CDR2 (germline): DFQATT, SNEGSKA (reference sequence). The CDR3 sequence is 16 residues long. After removal of 3 bases from V and 0 bases from J, the junction contained 6 bases not matched to a gene. In DNA, the CDR3 is TGCAGTGCTAGCACTAGCGGGGGTGCGTACCAAGAGACCCAGTACTTC. Its translation is CSASTSGGAYQETQYF.

J is TRBJ2-5 and V is TRBV19, with a possible D match to TRBD2 (6 bases). The ends were cut back, 6 bases at V and 1 base at J, with 9 bases in the middle. CDR1 and CDR2 from the germline V gene are LNHDA and SQIVND (reference sequence). The CDR3 extends over 13 amino acids. The CDR3 DNA follows: TGTGCCAGTAGGGACTACGCCCAAGAGACCCAGTACTTC. Translating it yields CASRDYAQETQYF.